This T cell receptor beta chain is drawn from a study of Ad26.COV2.S vaccination and SARS-CoV-2 variants. Background on the study: Ad26.COV2.S was injected intramuscularly once or twice, 56 days apart.

Produced via immunoSEQ multiplex PCR; TCRdb's table is partial and in-frame only. The sample holds roughly 350,000 clones, 88% seen once. With regard to this clone: Its antigen is still unknown.

As to treatment: approximately 18 received Ad26.COV2.S at low or high dose, single or two shots; about 5 received placebo; per-sample allocation not given. Day 63 after the first injection of vaccine or placebo was the sampling time. Overall study findings and caveats: Vaccinees and placebo recipients showed similar non-spike TCR breadth. Spike-specific TCR breadth in vaccine recipients exceeded that seen in placebo recipients.

Sequencing used peripheral blood, obtained in a trial of Ad26.COV2.S vaccine versus placebo. The TCR sequence derives from a person aged 18-65 years who received the Ad26.COV2.S COVID-19 vaccine or a placebo.

Written as DNA, the CDR3 is TGTGCCAGCAGCAAAGGAAAAGGAGCGGGGGGGCCCACCGGGGAGCTGTTTTTT. This encodes CASSKGKGAGGPTGELFF. The chain recombines TRBV21-1 with TRBJ2-2; TRBD2 is taken as the D call from the table, unchecked against the DNA. TRBV21-1 is labeled a pseudogene. The CDR3 extends over 18 amino acids.